The clone carrying this T cell receptor (beta chain) is large (0.1 to 1%). Its specificity is not known. Each patient's relapse followed autologous stem cell transplantation, and brentuximab vedotin exposure varied. From thawed PBMCs, magnetic negative selection was used to isolate the CD8+ T cells. Between the trimmed V and J ends, which lost 2 bases and 0 bases, there was a span of 8 bases. Germline lookup yields CDR1 LNHNV and CDR2 YYDKDF (reference sequence). The CDR3 contains 14 residues. This record comes from a study of PD-1 blockade in classical Hodgkin lymphoma. Points from the study as a whole: The authors excluded patients who started nivolumab under 1 year after ASCT.

The protocol was immunoSEQ multiplex PCR, while the TCRdb copy is restricted to in-frame clones and leaves out a portion. Of around 3,000 clones listed, more than 60% were seen once; the top ten hold roughly 34%. This TCR was sampled from a human donor with classical Hodgkin lymphoma. This material consisted of CD8+ T cells from blood, taken at baseline. This rearrangement joins TRBV15 to TRBJ2-7; tentative D call: TRBD2 (6 bases). The CDR3 protein is CATSRLGGSYEQYF. CDR3 in DNA: TGTGCCACCAGCAGACTGGGGGGCTCCTACGAGCAGTACTTC.